The present TCR beta chain was sequenced within a study of blood T cell repertoires in COVID-19. At the level of the study: T cells, B-cell-depleted T cells, or PBMCs supplied cDNA or gDNA.

Authors' processing steps: Using reference gene primer amplification, nucleated cell counts were estimated. Generated by immunoSEQ multiplex PCR, the TCRdb table keeps only in-frame clones and is missing some. V, J and clone size are those of that table, while D and trimming were read from the DNA. The data hold under 250,000 clones, with roughly 85% observed a single time. Residents of 24 US areas, aged roughly 18 to 89 years, made up the participants. Categorization into cohorts depended on clinical history that participants reported. The germline V gene encodes CDR1 MNHEY and CDR2 SVGEGT. Trimming removed 2 bases from V and 3 bases from J; junction bases left unmatched: 14. The CDR3 loop spans 19 amino acids.

The material sequenced was PBMCs or T cells enriched from blood (not recorded which). The sequence came from a woman aged 50 to 60 with acute COVID-19. The chain employs TRBV6-2 or TRBV6-3 and TRBJ1-5; 9 positions agree with TRBD1. CDR3 residues: CASSYDLGTGRVHNQPQHF. The DNA of the CDR3 is TGTGCCAGCAGTTACGACCTTGGGACAGGGAGAGTGCACAATCAGCCCCAGCATTTT.